The T cell receptor (beta chain) described here comes from a study of shared clonotypes between healthy human individuals. Across the whole study: There were three CD4 naive, three CD4 memory, two CD8 naive and one CD8 memory plates per donor. Broader study findings: Since donors were few, the genetic and exposure-history diversity represented was limited. Donor clonotype sharing was expected to depend on sequencing depth. Memory subsets generally showed smaller estimated richness than naive subsets did.

Sequencing was performed with immunoSEQ multiplex PCR; in TCRdb, only in-frame clones are kept and a portion is missing. The sample includes 2 million to 2.5 million clones, roughly 95% of them seen just once. Points on this clone: Its specificity is not known.

Sequenced sample: naive CD4+ T cells sorted from blood. Noted subset: CD45RA+ positively selected. This TCR was sampled from a man between 18 and 29 years old in good health.

In DNA form, the CDR3 reads TGTGCCTGGAGGGGGACAGGACGAAATTCACCCCTCCACTTT. Protein product: CAWRGTGRNSPLHF. This rearrangement joins TRBV30 to TRBJ1-6; 8 nucleotides line up with TRBD1. The CDR3 is 14 residues long. Germline loops: CDR1 GTSNPN, CDR2 SVGIG (reference sequence). Germline trimming cut 3 bases from V and 7 bases from J; bases unmatched to any gene: 5.